This entry is about one T cell receptor beta chain. The junction shows a germline mismatch at one end, possibly a read error. Germline assignment: CDR1 LGHNA and CDR2 YNFKEQ. The CDR3 loop spans 16 amino acids. The PCR had 60 Vbeta and 13 Jbeta primers. Using immunoSEQ multiplex PCR, the repertoire was profiled, and TCRdb retains in-frame clones only, with some absent. This table holds tens of thousands of clones, 82% found once. The sample belongs to a study of cytomegalovirus exposure and HLA in healthy donors. V and J are TRBV4-2 and TRBJ2-3; 10 bases are a match to TRBD2. The sequenced sample consisted of PBMCs. This TCR was sampled from a man aged 18 to 30 in good health and CMV-seronegative. CDR3: CASGQGLAVYTDTQYF. CDR3 DNA sequence: TGTGCCAGCGGCCAAGGACTAGCGGTATACACAGATACGCAGTATTTT.